This T cell receptor (beta chain) was recorded in a study of blood T cells in healthy people across ages (dated by TCRdb to about 2015). Background for the entire study: In model experiments, roughly one uniquely barcoded TCR beta cDNA molecule per two T cells was captured by template switching. The study measured age-related changes in TCR beta repertoire diversity using deep sequencing normalized with unique cDNA molecular identifiers. To avoid experimental bias, donors of different ages were randomly spread across the sequencing lanes. The donors were divided into four age groups: young (average approximately 16 years), middle-aged (around 41), aged (about 56) and long-lived (82). The study analyzed two additional independent replicas of 1 million unique cDNA reads from the same blood draw for two donors, one aged 18 to 29 and one aged 80 or older.

The library was prepared using 5' RACE. Sequencing was carried out with an Illumina HiSeq 2500. The second PCR ran for about 6 to 11 cycles and used a J-beta primer mix along with a sample-barcoded 5' primer. Each TCR beta cDNA molecule received a unique molecular identifier from a template-switch 5' adaptor carrying 12 random nucleotides. Each sample yielded at least 2.5 million CDR3-containing paired-end reads. First-strand cDNA was synthesized from all RNA with the Mint cDNA synthesis kit, primed by a TRBC-specific oligonucleotide. All cDNA was treated with uracil-DNA glycosylase and then went through a first 18-cycle PCR with the universal primers M1SS and BC2_uni_R. Under the source paper's analysis protocol: For normalization, 1 million high-quality reads, each with a distinct molecular identifier, were randomly selected from each sample. Instead of being binned into consensus sequences, reads that shared molecular identifiers were thrown out. CDR3 identification, clonotype clustering and error correction used MiTCR with a Q25 quality threshold and the strictest error-elimination algorithm. Lower-bound total TCR beta diversity was estimated with a nonparametric unseen species model using Euler transformation. Through fastp at Q25 and MiXCR, TCRdb rebuilt clones from the public reads, retaining in-frame beta chains. Rows merge per CDR3 protein into single entries with the most common DNA and genes. TCRdb, rather than the study authors, made the V and J calls. The sample table lists about 2 million distinct CDR3 sequences, roughly 52% of them with a count of one. The top ten clonotypes cover about 2.1% of the sample.

In the germline V gene, CDR1 corresponds to MDHEN and CDR2 to SYDVKM. V and J are truncated by 6 bases and 6 bases respectively, leaving an intervening sequence of 8 bases. The CDR3 holds 12 amino acids from the cysteine to the phenylalanine. CDR3 DNA only is kept here, 36 bases in frame from base 1. Donors were approximately 42 systemically healthy Caucasian individuals from Russia aged roughly 6 to 100 years. Approximately 9.3 milliliters of peripheral blood were drawn from each donor into EDTA-treated Vacutainer tubes. Ficoll-Paque density-gradient centrifugation was used to isolate PBMCs, with at least 7 million per sample. Total RNA, at least 6 micrograms per sample, was extracted from PBMCs with Trizol reagent. The percentages of naive CD45RAhigh/CD27high T cells were determined by flow cytometry on a PBMC aliquot from every donor. Study-wide findings and limitations: There was a strong correlation between observed TCR beta diversity and the percentage of naive T cells measured by flow cytometry. Total diversity estimates from one million sequenced T cells were considered lower bounds and underestimates. Compared with the aged group, the long-lived group had more naive CD4+ T cells, fewer expanded clones and increased TCR diversity, suggesting age selection. Bulk unsorted PBMC profiling prevented conclusive comparison of naive and antigen-experienced compartments. As age increased, observed TCR beta diversity per million T cells dropped in a roughly linear way, and a significant reduction was already evident by age about 40. Because the CMV infection status of the donors was unknown, age-related changes in expanded clonotypes may potentially have been confounded.

In the case of this clonotype: Which antigen it targets is not known. No qualities accompany the bases; no much larger clone lies one base away.

The chain is assembled from TRBV28 and TRBJ1-4; the D gene is unclear. Sequencing input: blood. This TCR derives from a woman between 40 and 50 years old in good health. The CDR3 in this case is CASRSTDEKLFF. DNA sequence: TGTGCCAGCAGATCGACGGATGAAAAACTGTTTTTT.